The 11 T cell receptor beta chains listed next were all sequenced from one sample in a study of T cells in Graves' hyperthyroidism and ophthalmopathy. The source material, RNA transcripts, was used to amplify TCR beta CDR3 regions. TCR CDR3 underwent first-round RT-PCR with the HTBI primer set. TCRdb fed the multiplex PCR reads into MiXCR, producing one record per CDR3 protein. The sample consists of approximately 400,000 distinct CDR3 sequences, roughly 19% of them appearing once. Sequencing was done on a sample of blood. These receptors were collected from a woman between 18 and 29 years old with Graves' hyperthyroidism.

This rearrangement joins TRBV5-4 to TRBJ1-2, with TRBD1 matching over 7 bases. Unmatched junction bases numbered 14, after V lost 4 bases and J lost 8 bases. CDR1 and CDR2 (germline): SGHNT, YYREEE (reference sequence). The CDR3 runs to 15 residues. This CDR3 reads CASSAGGPSVSGYTF. CDR3 sequence (DNA): TGTGCCAGCAGCGCAGGGGGTCCATCCGTTAGCGGCTACACCTTC.

This clonotype was seen ten or more times. This chain uses TRBV29-1 with TRBJ1-2; D gene ambiguous. Trimming took off 7 bases at V and 4 bases at J, with 16 bases between the two ends. Germline loops: CDR1 SQVTM, CDR2 ANQGSEA. This CDR3 has 13 residues. As DNA, the CDR3 is TGCAGCGCTGGACCCGGGATGACCTATGGCTACACCTTC. Amino acid sequence: CSAGPGMTYGYTF.

There are a few counts of this clonotype. The chain joins TRBV18 to TRBJ2-5; no firm D call. This CDR3 comprises 13 residues. The V and J ends lost 5 bases and 3 bases respectively, with 10 bases between them. CDR1 and CDR2 from the germline V gene are KGHSH and LQKENI. CDR3 DNA sequence: TGTGCCAGCTCAGTTCCAGGAGAAGAGACCCAGTACTTC. The encoded protein is CASSVPGEETQYF. Based on the CDR3 plus reference TRBV18 and TRBJ2-5, the full variable domain is NAGVMQNPRHLVRRRGQEARLRCSPMKGHSHVYWYRQLPEEGLKFMVYLQKENIIDESGMPKERFSAEFPKEGPSILRIQQVVRGDSAAYFCASSVPGEETQYFGPGTRLLVL.

In this sample, this clonotype turned up many times. The chain uses TRBV12-5 and TRBJ1-5; D ambiguous. The V gene lost 1 base and the J gene lost 4 bases, with 5 bases spanning the gap. The CDR3 totals 13 residues. Germline V gives CDR1 LGHNT, CDR2 FRNRAP. The CDR3 loop is CASGLGLNQPQHF. As DNA, the CDR3 is TGTGCTAGTGGTTTGGGACTAAATCAGCCCCAGCATTTT.

On this clonotype: This may stem from a read error, because a much larger clone lies one nucleotide away. The chain combines TRBV6-5 with TRBJ1-2; D is perhaps TRBD1 (6 bases). CDR1 is MNHEY and CDR2 is SVGAGI in the germline V gene. The CDR3 totals 13 residues. CDR3 DNA sequence: TGTGTCAGCAGTTACTCGAGGGGGAATGGCTACACCTTC. As protein: CVSSYSRGNGYTF.

About this clonotype: The junction and the germline gene differ at one end; a read error may be behind it. The chain recombines TRBV7-7 with TRBJ2-5; the D call may be TRBD1 or TRBD2 (6 bases each). The CDR3 totals 15 residues. The germline V gene has CDR1 SSHAT and CDR2 FNYEAQ (reference sequence). The CDR3 nucleotides are TGTGCTAGCAGTAAAGGACAGAACCGCGGGGAGACCAAGTACTTC. It translates to CASSKGQNRGETKYF.

This clonotype was detected only a few times. The chain recombines TRBV10-3 with TRBJ1-4; no definite D call. The germline V gene encodes CDR1 ENHRY and CDR2 SYGVKD. V lost 10 bases and J 4 bases, leaving 16 bases between the germline ends. The CDR3 has 14 residues. CDR3 nucleotides: TGTGCCACCCGCGTGGACCTATTTAATGAAAAACTGTTTTTT. Encoded protein: CATRVDLFNEKLFF.

V and J are TRBV7-3 and TRBJ2-7; 9 bases agree with TRBD1. The CDR3 covers 15 residues. Losses at the gene ends were 5 bases for V and 5 bases for J; bases not matched to a gene: 10. The germline V gene has CDR1 SGHTA and CDR2 FQGTGA. The CDR3 bases are TGTGCCAGCAGCAACACTTGGGACAGGGACGACGAGCAGTACTTC. This codes for CASSNTWDRDDEQYF.

This clonotype was seen ten or more times. The gene calls are TRBV6-5 and TRBJ1-1; unclear D gene. Germline V gene data show CDR1 as MNHEY and CDR2 as SVGAGI. With 5 bases removed from V and 1 base from J, the gap between germline ends came to 11 bases. The CDR3 length is 14 residues. The CDR3 is CASSPPTQNTEAFF. Written as DNA, the CDR3 is TGTGCCAGCAGTCCACCGACACAGAACACTGAAGCTTTCTTT.

This clonotype was recorded many times. V and J are TRBV12-3 or TRBV12-4 and TRBJ2-7; D gene ambiguous. Trimming left V 3 bases short and J 3 bases short, with 9 bases between. The CDR3 has 13 amino acids. CDR3 DNA sequence: TGTGCCAGCAGTTTCAACACCTTCTACGAGCAGTACTTC. This translates into CASSFNTFYEQYF.

In DNA form, the CDR3 reads TGTGCCAGCAGTGTTGGGGACAGATCTGGCTACACCTTC. It yields the protein CASSVGDRSGYTF. The chain joins TRBV6-1 to TRBJ1-2, with TRBD1 matching 7 bases. This CDR3 region has 13 residues. Per germline, CDR1 MNHNS and CDR2 SASEGT. Trimming cost V 4 bases and J 7 bases; bases outside gene matches: 6.